Each of the 14 T cell receptor beta chains below was sequenced from the same sample in a study of shared clonotypes between healthy human individuals. Measured with immunoSEQ multiplex PCR; TCRdb has only the in-frame clones, and not every one. Among some 1.4 million clones listed, about 96% were seen once. Source material: naive CD4+ T cells sorted from blood. Specified subset: CD45RA+ positively selected. These receptors all come from a man aged 25 to 45 in good health.

The V call is TRBV11-3, the J call TRBJ2-3, with D possibly TRBD2 on 5 matching bases. CDR1 SGHNT and CDR2 YENEEA come from the germline V gene. Between the trimmed V and J ends, which lost 2 bases and 1 base, there was a span of 7 bases. CDR3 size: 14 residues. The chain's CDR3 is CASSLFGGTDTQYF. The CDR3, as DNA: TGTGCCAGCAGCTTATTCGGGGGCACAGATACGCAGTATTTT.

The rearrangement joins TRBV10-3 to TRBJ1-4; no firm D call. This CDR3 comprises 14 residues. CDR1 and CDR2 (germline): ENHRY, SYGVKD. V dropped 3 bases and J dropped 0 bases, with 5 bases sitting between them. The CDR3 loop reads CAISEFATNEKLFF. DNA for the CDR3: TGTGCCATCAGTGAATTTGCAACTAATGAAAAACTGTTTTTT.

About this clone itself: The same CDR3 can be traced to other DNA sequences in this sample. The rearrangement joins TRBV9 to TRBJ2-7, with D unresolved. The CDR3 has 14 residues. Germline V CDR1 and CDR2: SGDLS, YYNGEE. V was cut by 0 bases and J by 1 base, with 8 bases left in between. The CDR3 loop is CASSVGSSSYEQYF. CDR3 sequence (DNA): TGTGCCAGCAGCGTAGGATCCAGTTCCTACGAGCAGTACTTC.

The chain carries TRBV30 and TRBJ1-3; D call uncertain. V was shortened by 4 bases and J by 0 bases, with 13 bases between the two germline ends. Germline CDR1 and CDR2: GTSNPN and SVGIG (reference sequence). There are 15 residues in the CDR3. CDR3 sequence (DNA): TGTGCCTGGACCAGAACTCAAAGCTCTGGAAACACCATATATTTT. Protein sequence: CAWTRTQSSGNTIYF.

The table lists this clone with a count of one. This sequence joins TRBV27 and TRBJ2-1, with TRBD2 identical over 11 bases. V trimming: 4 bases; J trimming: 5 bases; junction bases outside the gene matches: 16. Germline CDR1 and CDR2: MNHEY and SMNVEV (reference sequence). The CDR3 has 19 amino acids. The CDR3 sequence is CASSSMTSGIHGGHNEQFF. CDR3 nucleotides: TGTGCCAGCAGTTCAATGACTAGCGGGATTCATGGAGGGCACAATGAGCAGTTCTTC.

V gene TRBV7-6 combines with J gene TRBJ2-2; D is unresolved. Germline values: CDR1 SGHVS, CDR2 FNYEAQ. This CDR3 spans 13 amino acids. Trimming left V 0 bases short and J 4 bases short, with 3 bases between. The CDR3 here is CASSLARTGELFF. The CDR3 nucleotides read TGTGCCAGCAGCTTAGCGCGCACCGGGGAGCTGTTTTTT.

The chain is built from TRBV7-3 and TRBJ2-1, with 10 nucleotides matching TRBD2. With 1 base clipped from V and 9 bases from J, the junction kept 6 bases outside the gene matches. CDR3 length: 15 residues. Germline CDR1 reads SGHTA; CDR2 reads FQGTGA. CDR3 DNA sequence: TGTGCCAGCAGCTTAAGGCTAGCGGGAGTGAGTGAGCAGTTCTTC. Its protein product is CASSLRLAGVSEQFF.

The genes are TRBV4-2 and TRBJ2-1; D remains unclear. The germline V gene encodes CDR1 LGHNA and CDR2 YNFKEQ. V was cut by 5 bases and J by 2 bases, with 13 bases left in between. CDR3 length: 15 amino acids. The CDR3 reads CASSLRRQPYNEQFF. CDR3 coding DNA: TGTGCCAGCAGCTTGAGAAGGCAGCCCTACAATGAGCAGTTCTTC.

This chain uses TRBV7-9 with TRBJ2-3, with TRBD2 matching over 7 bases. Germline V gene data show CDR1 as SEHNR and CDR2 as FQNEAQ (reference sequence). J gave up 5 bases and V 1 base, and 6 bases lay outside the gene matches. The CDR3 sequence is 15 residues long. The chain's CDR3 is CASSLGAGDIDTQYF. The CDR3 DNA sequence: TGTGCCAGCAGCTTAGGGGCGGGAGATATAGATACGCAGTATTTT. The full variable domain, with the rest looked up from reference TRBV7-9 and TRBJ2-3, is DTGVSQNPRHKITKRGQNVTFRCDPISEHNRLYWYRQTLGQGPEFLTYFQNEAQLEKSRLLSDRFSAERPKGSFSTLEIQRTEQGDSAMYLCASSLGAGDIDTQYFGPGTRLTVL.

This rearrangement joins TRBV9 to TRBJ2-1; D is uncertain. This CDR3 region has 15 residues. V shed 0 bases and J shed 4 bases, with 11 bases lying between them. Germline V gives CDR1 SGDLS, CDR2 YYNGEE. CDR3 sequence: CASSVGVGQYNEQFF. In DNA form, the CDR3 reads TGTGCCAGCAGCGTAGGGGTTGGTCAGTACAATGAGCAGTTCTTC.

The chain is built from TRBV13 and TRBJ2-1, with TRBD1 matching over 8 bases. V lost 3 bases to trimming and J lost 8 bases; unmatched junction nucleotides: 0. The CDR3 is 12 residues long. Germline CDR1 and CDR2: PRHDT and FYEKMQ (reference sequence). CDR3 nucleotide sequence: TGTGCCAGCAGCTTCAGGGGGCATGAGCAGTTCTTC. Protein: CASSFRGHEQFF.

This clone showed up just once. The chain has TRBV28 and TRBJ2-1; D perhaps matches TRBD1 (7 bases). Germline V gives CDR1 MDHEN, CDR2 SYDVKM. This CDR3 has 15 amino acids. V lost 5 bases and J lost 0, with 11 bases in between. CDR3 in amino acids: CASSAGQYSYNEQFF. CDR3 nucleotide sequence: TGTGCCAGCAGTGCGGGACAGTACTCCTACAATGAGCAGTTCTTC.

The chain recombines TRBV10-3 with TRBJ2-1; 8 bases are shared with TRBD2. Germline V CDR1 and CDR2: ENHRY, SYGVKD. Germline trimming cut 3 bases from V and 0 bases from J; bases unmatched to any gene: 4. The CDR3 runs 16 residues. DNA for the CDR3: TGTGCCATCAGTGACATAGCGGGAAGCTCCTACAATGAGCAGTTCTTC. Its protein is CAISDIAGSSYNEQFF.

The V gene is TRBV19, the J gene TRBJ2-1, with TRBD1 matching 8 bases. V shed 4 bases and J 6 bases; nucleotides not matched to a gene: 11. Germline assignment: CDR1 LNHDA and CDR2 SQIVND (reference sequence). The CDR3 runs 16 residues. CDR3 residues: CASSTGQGKGTNEQFF. The CDR3 DNA reads as TGTGCCAGTAGTACAGGACAGGGCAAAGGTACCAATGAGCAGTTCTTC.